The clone carrying this T cell receptor (beta chain) was detected many times. As yet, its antigen is unknown. The data belong to a study of neurological immune-mediated disorders. Whole-study results and caveats: Private repertoires in all groups were suggested, as expanded clones shared no CDR3 amino acid sequences across subjects.

TCRdb itself ran the 5' RACE reads through MiXCR, one entry per CDR3 protein. The sample lists approximately 50,000 distinct CDR3 sequences; about 3% were seen once. The CDR3 has 16 residues. Germline CDR1 reads SGHRS; CDR2 reads YFSETQ. With V trimmed by 1 base and J by 4 bases, 8 bases remained unmatched. This chain joins TRBV5-1 and TRBJ2-3; 8 bases are shared with TRBD2. The sequenced sample consisted of PBMCs. This receptor was taken from a man in his forties with multiple sclerosis. CDR3 amino acids: CASSLYGGAASDTQYF. Here the CDR3 DNA reads TGCGCCAGCAGCTTGTACGGGGGGGCAGCGTCAGATACGCAGTATTTT.